This T cell receptor beta chain appears in the sequencing data of a study of shared clonotypes between healthy human individuals. This clone was observed a single time. The antigen remains unidentified. Only Caucasian adults living in Nashville, Tennessee made up the donor group. Study findings and constraints: The four-donor shared clonotypes exceeded non-shared clonotypes in generation probability, with non-shared ones scoring lower.

The method was immunoSEQ multiplex PCR; TCRdb's version includes in-frame clones alone and lacks a portion of them. The table lists 2 million or so clones, 95% of them singletons. The material sequenced was naive CD4+ T cells sorted from blood. Subset noted: CD45RA+ positively selected. The TCR originated in a young man in good health.

The CDR3 coding sequence is TGTGCCAGCAGTGTTGGGACACCGACCCATAGCAATCAGCCCCAGCATTTT. The encoded protein is CASSVGTPTHSNQPQHF. The chain links TRBV6-4 to TRBJ1-5; tentative D call: TRBD1 (6 bases). Germline-derived CDR1 and CDR2 are MRHNA and SNTAGT. The CDR3 totals 17 residues. V was trimmed by 4 bases and J by 0 bases, leaving 16 bases between them.